The text below deals with one T cell receptor (beta chain). The data were taken from a study of OX40 agonist ivuxolimab in advanced cancers. CDR1 is SGDLS, CDR2 YYNGEE, per germline. V dropped 0 bases and J dropped 6 bases, with 15 bases sitting between them. CDR3 size: 16 residues. Produced via immunoSEQ multiplex PCR; TCRdb's table is partial and in-frame only. The sample consists of nearly 50,000 clones, about 87% of them appearing once. The source is an adult with an advanced solid tumor such as melanoma, head and neck, liver or kidney cancer. The rearrangement joins TRBV9 to TRBJ2-2, with a weak D call TRBD2 (6 bases). The sample was CD4+ or CD8+ T cells sorted from blood, taken in a trial of the OX40 agonist ivuxolimab. The CDR3 bases are TGTGCCAGCAGCGTAGGGGGGACTTTCAACGCCGGGGAGCTGTTTTTT. The encoded protein is CASSVGGTFNAGELFF.